One sample yielded the 20 T cell receptor beta chains listed below, sequenced in a study of post-analysis software for immune sequencing data. Antigen specificity for these receptors is unknown. Study-wide results and caveats: Patients carried a handful of TRBV segments more frequently than controls did, and TRBV5-6, TRBV5-1 and TRBV20-1 were among them.

Unique molecular identifiers were built into the TCR beta cDNA libraries. TCRdb ran MiXCR on the PCR reads and lists one entry per CDR3 protein. This sample yields some 190,000 distinct CDR3 sequences, of which 29% are seen a single time; 3% to 3.5% belongs to the top ten. What was sequenced was blood. These receptors were collected from a girl aged 2 to 17 with multiple sclerosis.

This clonotype was counted ten times or more. This chain connects TRBV20-1 to TRBJ2-7; D ambiguous. The CDR3 covers 14 residues. The germline CDR1 and CDR2 sequences are DFQATT and SNEGSKA (reference sequence). Trimming removed 6 bases from V and 0 bases from J, with 15 bases in between. For the CDR3, the DNA is TGCAGTGCCCGAGGACCGCTACGCTCCTACGAGCAGTACTTC. It translates to CSARGPLRSYEQYF.

Note on this clonotype: One end of the junction fails to match germline, which may point to a read error. The chain employs TRBV2 and TRBJ1-4; 8 bases agree with TRBD1. The germline V gene has CDR1 SNHLY and CDR2 FYNNEI. CDR3 length: 13 amino acids. The DNA of the CDR3 is TGTGCCAGCAGTGGGACAGGGAATGGAAAACTGTTTTTT. Residues: CASSGTGNGKLFF. The variable domain in full, completed from reference TRBV2 and TRBJ1-4, reads EPEVTQTPSHQVTQMGQEVILRCVPISNHLYFYWYRQILGQKVEFLVSFYNNEISEKSEIFDDQFSVERPDGSNFTLKIRSTKLEDSAMYFCASSGTGNGKLFFGSGTQLSVL.

Comment on this clonotype: Possible read error: a much larger clone is one base away. The chain couples TRBV15 to TRBJ2-5; D may be TRBD1 (6 bases). Germline loops: CDR1 LNHNV, CDR2 YYDKDF (reference sequence). The CDR3 covers 13 residues. V was pared by 6 bases and J by 5 bases, with 13 bases between. The CDR3 reads CATRQQGMETQYF. DNA of the CDR3: TGTGCCACCAGGCAACAGGGAATGGAGACCCAGTACTTC.

This clonotype was recorded many times. The CDR3 sequence is CASSEGAGIYEQYF. CDR3 DNA: TGTGCCAGCAGCGAGGGGGCCGGGATCTACGAGCAGTACTTC. The chain carries TRBV9 and TRBJ2-7, with TRBD1 identical over 7 bases. J lost 3 bases, V lost 3 bases, and 6 bases had no gene match. The CDR3 is 14 residues long. Germline V gene sequence: CDR1 SGDLS, CDR2 YYNGEE.

This clonotype was found a few times. The chain recombines TRBV20-1 with TRBJ1-6; perhaps TRBD1 as D (5 bases). CDR1 is DFQATT and CDR2 is SNEGSKA in the germline V gene (reference sequence). This CDR3 spans 13 amino acids. Trimming pared 4 bases from V and 10 bases from J, leaving 14 bases between. CDR3 nucleotide sequence: TGCAGTGCTACACATGGGGGGAGATCACCCCTCCACTTT. Amino acids: CSATHGGRSPLHF.

The chain is built from TRBV20-1 and TRBJ1-2, with D tentatively TRBD1 (5 bases). Germline loops: CDR1 DFQATT, CDR2 SNEGSKA (reference sequence). V was cut by 1 base and J by 4 bases, with 13 bases left in between. This CDR3 region has 14 residues. The CDR3 DNA is TGCAGTGCTAGAGCCCCCGGCAGGGCCTATGGCTACACCTTC. Translation: CSARAPGRAYGYTF.

CDR3 nucleotides: TGCGCCAGCAGCTCGGCGGACAGGGGGACCTATGGCTACACCTTC. Protein: CASSSADRGTYGYTF. The chain has TRBV5-1 and TRBJ1-2; TRBD1 agrees at 10 bases. The V and J ends lost 3 bases and 4 bases, in that order; junction bases with no gene match: 6. Germline V gene sequence: CDR1 SGHRS, CDR2 YFSETQ. CDR3 length equals 15 residues.

The rearrangement joins TRBV4-2 to TRBJ2-4; 8 bases line up with TRBD1. Germline values: CDR1 LGHNA, CDR2 YNFKEQ. The CDR3 runs to 13 residues. The junction had 4 bases not matched to a gene; V was cut back by 4 bases and J by 8 bases. The DNA of the CDR3 is TGTGCCAGCAGCCCTGGACAGGGTGACATTCAGTACTTC. Its translation is CASSPGQGDIQYF.

A few counts support this clonotype. The rearrangement joins TRBV24-1 to TRBJ2-5, with D unresolved. Deletions cut 3 bases from V and 9 bases from J, with 16 bases between. The length of the CDR3 is 14 residues. Per the germline V gene, CDR1 is KGHDR and CDR2 is SFDVKD. The CDR3 here is CATSDPQNGPAQYF. Here the CDR3 DNA reads TGTGCCACCAGTGATCCCCAGAACGGTCCGGCCCAGTACTTC.

The gene calls are TRBV6-6 and TRBJ2-4, with a tentative D call TRBD1 (5 bases). In germline, CDR1 is MNHNY, CDR2 SVGAGI (reference sequence). With 6 bases removed from V and 5 bases from J, the gap between germline ends came to 20 bases. The CDR3 contains 16 residues. The CDR3 bases are TGTGCCAGCAGCCGCTTCTTAGGGGCAGGTGAAAACATTCAGTACTTC. Residues: CASSRFLGAGENIQYF.

The chain combines TRBV3-1 with TRBJ1-1, with 8 positions matching TRBD1. V lost 1 base and J lost 12; bases outside the gene matches: 4. Germline CDR1 is LGHDT and CDR2 is YNNKEL (reference sequence). There are 12 residues in the CDR3. CDR3 loop: CASSQARDRTFF. The DNA for the CDR3 is TGTGCCAGCAGCCAAGCCCGGGACAGGACTTTCTTT.

This clonotype was seen ten or more times. The V gene is TRBV20-1, the J gene TRBJ2-5; D remains ambiguous. Deletions cut 8 bases from V and 3 bases from J, with 22 bases between. The germline V gene encodes CDR1 DFQATT and CDR2 SNEGSKA (reference sequence). CDR3 length equals 15 residues. In DNA, the CDR3 is TGCAGTACCCGGGTCCCCGCGCGGTTGGAAGAGACCCAGTACTTC. This gives the protein CSTRVPARLEETQYF.

With regard to this clonotype: It may be a read error: a sequence one base away is much more abundant. The genes are TRBV7-8 and TRBJ2-4; 12 bases line up with TRBD2. The DNA matches TRBJ2-7 better at its end, which makes the J call doubtful. The CDR3 runs 15 residues. The germline V gene has CDR1 SGHVS and CDR2 FQNEAQ. CDR3 DNA: TGTGCCAGCAGCCTATCGACTAGCGGGAGTTACGAGCAGTACTTC. Translating gives CASSLSTSGSYEQYF.

This clonotype was counted a few times. This chain connects TRBV3-1 to TRBJ2-5; the match to TRBD2 covers 13 bases. V trimming: 4 bases; J trimming: 13 bases; junction bases outside the gene matches: 12. The germline V gene encodes CDR1 LGHDT and CDR2 YNNKEL (reference sequence). The CDR3 spans 15 residues. DNA for the CDR3: TGTGCCAGCAGCCCGACCTTTTGGACTAGCGGGGGATGGTACTTC. This codes for CASSPTFWTSGGWYF.

This clonotype was recorded many times. This chain links TRBV7-3 with TRBJ2-1, with 8 bases identical to TRBD2. V shed 5 bases, J shed 6 bases, and the junction held 18 bases outside the gene matches. The length of the CDR3 is 18 residues. Germline V gives CDR1 SGHTA, CDR2 FQGTGA. The CDR3 DNA reads TGTGCCAGCAGCCTCACTGGGGGCGGGGGGTTTGCGGTCAATGAGCAGTTCTTC. This translates into CASSLTGGGGFAVNEQFF.

Notes on this clonotype: One junction end does not reproduce the germline sequence, and a read error may be involved. This chain uses TRBV12-3 or TRBV12-4 with TRBJ2-7, with a tentative D call TRBD1 (6 bases). The CDR3 is 15 amino acids. Here the CDR3 reads CVSSQGQGSSYEQYF. The CDR3 nucleotides read TGTGTCAGCAGTCAGGGGCAGGGAAGCTCCTACGAGCAGTACTTC.

As regards this clonotype: A much larger clone sits a single nucleotide away, making a read error possible. The chain employs TRBV5-1 and TRBJ2-1, with a tentative D call TRBD2 (6 bases). The CDR3 is 17 residues long. Germline V gene lookup returns CDR1 SGHRS and CDR2 YFSETQ. Trimming stripped 4 bases from V and 1 base from J, with 18 bases between. As DNA, the CDR3 is TGCGCCAGCAGCCTCGCGGGGCTAGTCGAATCCTACAATGAGCAGTTCTTC. It yields the protein CASSLAGLVESYNEQFF.

Concerning this clonotype itself: This sequence may be a read error, since a much larger clone differs from it by one base. This sequence joins TRBV5-1 and TRBJ1-5, with D tentatively TRBD1 (6 bases). This CDR3 comprises 13 residues. Germline V CDR1 and CDR2: SGHRS, YFSETQ. CDR3 protein: CASSVDSNQPRHF. CDR3 coding DNA: TGCGCCAGCAGCGTGGACAGCAATCAGCCCCGGCATTTT.

Only a few counts were recorded for this clonotype. V gene TRBV14 combines with J gene TRBJ2-1; D tentatively fits TRBD1 or TRBD2 (6 bases each). The V gene lost 3 bases and the J gene lost 2 bases, with 20 bases spanning the gap. The CDR3 totals 18 residues. Germline V gene sequence: CDR1 SGHDN, CDR2 FVKESK. The CDR3 protein is CASSHRGKSGGTYNEQFF. CDR3 coding DNA: TGTGCCAGCAGCCACAGGGGAAAATCCGGGGGTACCTACAATGAGCAGTTCTTC.

The chain couples TRBV5-1 to TRBJ2-7, with 7 nucleotides matching TRBD2. Germline CDR1 reads SGHRS; CDR2 reads YFSETQ. Losses at the gene ends were 0 bases for V and 2 bases for J; bases not matched to a gene: 5. This CDR3 is 15 amino acids long. Here the CDR3 DNA reads TGCGCCAGCAGCTTGGTCGCTAGCGGAGCCTACGAGCAGTACTTC. Its protein product is CASSLVASGAYEQYF. The variable domain in full, completed from reference TRBV5-1 and TRBJ2-7, reads KAGVTQTPRYLIKTRGQQVTLSCSPISGHRSVSWYQQTPGQGLQFLFEYFSETQRNKGNFPGRFSGRQFSNSRSEMNVSTLELGDSALYLCASSLVASGAYEQYFGPGTRLTVT.